This TCR beta chain comes out of a study of T-cell reconstitution after alpha-beta-depleted transplantation in children. Unique molecular identifiers featured in how the TCRbeta library was prepared. One entry per CDR3 protein, called by TCRdb with MiXCR from the PCR reads. The sample carries a few hundred thousand distinct CDR3 sequences, around 9.9% recorded once. The germline V and J ends were trimmed by 4 bases and 3 bases, with 21 bases remaining between them. In germline, CDR1 is SGDLS, CDR2 YYNGEE. The CDR3 loop spans 17 amino acids. The chain uses TRBV9 and TRBJ2-3; a possible D gene is TRBD2 (7 bases). Specimen: PBMCs from the stem cell graft donor, collected from the stem cell graft. This receptor was identified in a human donor who donated a stem cell graft to a child with acute myeloid leukemia. CDR3 sequence reads: CASSPLVGGGLTDTQYF. In DNA form, the CDR3 reads TGTGCCAGCAGCCCCCTTGTTGGGGGGGGGCTTACAGATACGCAGTATTTT. Using reference TRBV9 and TRBJ2-3 for the parts outside the CDR3, the full variable domain is DSGVTQTPKHLITATGQRVTLRCSPRSGDLSVYWYQQSLDQGLQFLIQYYNGEERAKGNILERFSAQQFPDLHSELNLSSLELGDSALYFCASSPLVGGGLTDTQYFGPGTRLTVL.